This TCR beta chain is from a study of radiation and T cells in renal cell carcinoma. Germline V gene lookup returns CDR1 SGHVS and CDR2 FQNEAQ. V gave up 1 base and J gave up 8 bases, with 14 bases separating them. CDR3 size: 15 residues. Noted time point: baseline pretreatment blood. Treatment described: 15 Gy SBRT to primary tumor, nephrectomy 4 weeks later. Radiation-treated patients gave blood at baseline, week 2 and week 4. This renal cell carcinoma was of the clear cell type. Profiling relied on immunoSEQ multiplex PCR, and the TCRdb table lists in-frame clones only, not all of them. The table has 94,000 or so clones, roughly four fifths seen once.

This clonotype was obtained from a man between 60 and 75 years old with renal cell carcinoma. The chain combines TRBV7-8 with TRBJ1-4; D gene ambiguous. Sequenced here: blood, sampled from a patient whose treatment included radiotherapy and nephrectomy. CDR3 in amino acids: CASSLGPFGGEKLFF. The CDR3 DNA sequence: TGTGCCAGCAGCTTAGGGCCTTTCGGCGGGGAAAAACTGTTTTTT. The complete variable domain, with remaining parts taken from reference TRBV7-8 and TRBJ1-4, reads GAGVSQSPRYKVAKRGQDVALRCDPISGHVSLFWYQQALGQGPEFLTYFQNEAQLDKSGLPSDRFFAERPEGSVSTLKIQRTQQEDSAVYLCASSLGPFGGEKLFFGSGTQLSVL.